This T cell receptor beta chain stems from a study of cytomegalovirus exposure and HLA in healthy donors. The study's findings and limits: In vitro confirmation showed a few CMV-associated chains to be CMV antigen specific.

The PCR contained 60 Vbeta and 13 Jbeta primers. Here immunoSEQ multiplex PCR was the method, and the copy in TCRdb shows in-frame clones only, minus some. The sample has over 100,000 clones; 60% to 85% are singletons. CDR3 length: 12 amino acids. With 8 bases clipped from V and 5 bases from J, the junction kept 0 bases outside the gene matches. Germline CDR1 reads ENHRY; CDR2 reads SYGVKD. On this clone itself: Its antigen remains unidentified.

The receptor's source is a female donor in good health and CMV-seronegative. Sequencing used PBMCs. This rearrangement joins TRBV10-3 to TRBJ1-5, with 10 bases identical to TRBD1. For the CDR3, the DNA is TGTGCCATCGGACAGGGGGATCAGCCCCAGCATTTT. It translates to CAIGQGDQPQHF.